These 21 T cell receptor beta chains were sequenced from one sample in a study of cytomegalovirus exposure and HLA in healthy donors. The PCR had 60 Vbeta and 13 Jbeta primers. The assay was immunoSEQ multiplex PCR, and TCRdb's table has in-frame clones only and misses some. The repertoire holds about 120,000 clones, with about 11% as singletons. Input material: PBMCs. The receptors shown here come from a woman aged 18-35 years in good health and CMV-seropositive.

CDR3 residues: CASRLAAGLNIQYF. CDR3 nucleotides: TGTGCCAGCAGGCTCGCGGCGGGCTTGAACATTCAGTACTTC. The rearrangement joins TRBV11-2 to TRBJ2-4; D is possibly TRBD2 (5 bases). Trimming removed 6 bases from V and 7 bases from J, with 16 bases in between. The CDR3 extends over 14 amino acids. Per germline, CDR1 SGHAT and CDR2 FQNNGV.

The gene calls are TRBV28 and TRBJ1-1; 10 bases fit TRBD1. V lost 11 bases, J lost 3 bases, and 18 bases stayed unmatched. Germline V gene data show CDR1 as MDHEN and CDR2 as SYDVKM. CDR3 length equals 17 residues. The CDR3 nucleotides are TGTGCCTGTAACCCGGGACAGGGGCTCAACAGGTACACTGAAGCTTTCTTT. Translation gives CACNPGQGLNRYTEAFF.

The genes are TRBV5-4 and TRBJ2-7, with 7 bases that match TRBD1. Germline V gene lookup returns CDR1 SGHNT and CDR2 YYREEE (reference sequence). The CDR3 covers 13 residues. The junction had 10 bases not matched to a gene; V was cut back by 9 bases and J by 4 bases. The CDR3 sequence is CATGRDRPYEQYF. As DNA, the CDR3 is TGTGCCACCGGCCGGGACAGACCTTACGAGCAGTACTTC.

The chain uses TRBV11-2 and TRBJ1-1; D gene ambiguous. Trimming shortened V by 4 bases and J by 5 bases, and 14 bases separated the two germline ends. The CDR3 spans 14 residues. Germline V CDR1 and CDR2: SGHAT, FQNNGV. CDR3 sequence (DNA): TGTGCCAGCAGCTATAACCCGGTTGGTACTGAAGCTTTCTTT. It is translated as CASSYNPVGTEAFF.

The rearrangement joins TRBV29-1 to TRBJ2-3; D gene unclear. The ends were cut back, 1 base at V and 4 bases at J, with 6 bases in the middle. Germline V CDR1 and CDR2: SQVTM, ANQGSEA. There are 12 residues in the CDR3. This CDR3 is CSVEVRADTQYF. The CDR3 bases are TGCAGCGTTGAAGTCCGGGCAGATACGCAGTATTTT.

This chain uses TRBV4-1 with TRBJ2-1; weak D call: TRBD2 (5 bases). CDR1 is MGHRA and CDR2 is YSYEKL in the germline V gene. The V and J ends lost 5 bases and 0 bases respectively, with 17 bases between them. CDR3 length equals 17 residues. The DNA of the CDR3 is TGCGCCAGCAGCGGTTACAACCGGGAAAGCTCCTACAATGAGCAGTTCTTC. It translates to CASSGYNRESSYNEQFF.

This clone was seen only once. V and J are TRBV2 and TRBJ2-3; the D gene is possibly TRBD2 (6 bases). The germline CDR1 and CDR2 sequences are SNHLY and FYNNEI. Trimming shortened V by 10 bases and J by 1 base, and 12 bases separated the two germline ends. This CDR3 spans 13 amino acids. As DNA, the CDR3 is TGTGCCAACAGGAGGGCCCGCACAGATACGCAGTATTTT. Protein product: CANRRARTDTQYF.

The gene calls are TRBV9 and TRBJ2-3; D might be TRBD2 (5 bases). Germline values: CDR1 SGDLS, CDR2 YYNGEE. This CDR3 spans 15 amino acids. The germline V and J ends were trimmed by 3 bases and 5 bases, with 16 bases remaining between them. The CDR3 here is CASSGTTSDVDTQYF. The CDR3 DNA reads as TGTGCCAGCAGCGGAACCACTAGTGACGTAGATACGCAGTATTTT.

This chain connects TRBV6-5 to TRBJ2-7; 7 bases are a match to TRBD1. Losses at the gene ends were 2 bases for V and 6 bases for J; bases not matched to a gene: 4. Germline V gives CDR1 MNHEY, CDR2 SVGAGI. The CDR3 loop spans 13 amino acids. The CDR3 DNA is TGTGCCAGCAGTTACGGGCAGGGGGTCGAGCAGTACTTC. As protein: CASSYGQGVEQYF.

The chain employs TRBV19 and TRBJ2-5, with TRBD2 matching over 13 bases. V lost 5 bases, J lost 5 bases, and 11 bases stayed unmatched. The CDR3 extends over 17 amino acids. Germline V CDR1 and CDR2: LNHDA, SQIVND (reference sequence). The CDR3 DNA is TGTGCCAGTAGTCCAAGGACTAGCGGGAGTGTGATGGAGACCCAGTACTTC. Its protein is CASSPRTSGSVMETQYF.

This clone has a handful of counts. The chain employs TRBV2 and TRBJ2-1, with 8 positions matching TRBD2. The V gene end was trimmed by 5 bases and the J gene end by 11 bases; junction bases not matched to a gene: 5. CDR1 is SNHLY, CDR2 FYNNEI, per germline. The CDR3 runs to 12 residues. This chain's CDR3 is CASSPAGAKQFF. The CDR3 DNA reads as TGTGCCAGCAGTCCAGCGGGAGCGAAGCAGTTCTTC.

The CDR3 DNA reads as TGTGCCAGCAGGGCAGGGGAGAGCGGTGAGCAGTTCTTC. Protein sequence: CASRAGESGEQFF. V usage is TRBV6-5 and J usage is TRBJ2-1; D perhaps matches TRBD1 (6 bases). V lost 6 bases and J 9 bases, leaving 15 bases between the germline ends. The germline CDR1 and CDR2 sequences are MNHEY and SVGAGI. The CDR3 consists of 13 residues.

This clone turned up a few times. Sequence at one end of the junction differs from germline and may be a read error. The gene calls are TRBV4-2 and TRBJ1-2; unclear D gene. The CDR3 is 13 amino acids. Germline CDR1 is LGHNA and CDR2 is YNFKEQ. This chain's CDR3 is CASSQDLGYDYTF. In DNA, the CDR3 is TGTGCCAGCAGCCAAGATCTAGGCTATGACTACACCTTC.

The rearrangement links TRBV6-5 to TRBJ2-7; TRBD2 aligns across 7 bases. The CDR3 has 14 amino acids. Germline V CDR1 and CDR2: MNHEY, SVGAGI. V lost 7 bases to trimming and J lost 4 bases; unmatched junction nucleotides: 10. The CDR3 loop is CASTRAGRSYEQYF. CDR3 DNA sequence: TGTGCCAGCACGAGAGCGGGACGATCGTACGAGCAGTACTTC.

This clone has just a few counts. The chain links TRBV5-6 to TRBJ2-1, with 9 nucleotides matching TRBD2. This CDR3 spans 16 amino acids. Trimming cost V 5 bases and J 0 bases; bases outside gene matches: 6. From germline, CDR1 is SGHDT and CDR2 YYEEEE. CDR3 sequence reads: CASRTSSGSSYNEQFF. DNA for the CDR3: TGTGCCAGCAGAACAAGTAGCGGGAGCTCCTACAATGAGCAGTTCTTC. Supplemented by reference TRBV5-6 and TRBJ2-1, the full variable domain reads DAGVTQSPTHLIKTRGQQVTLRCSPKSGHDTVSWYQQALGQGPQFIFQYYEEEERQRGNFPDRFSGHQFPNYSSELNVNALLLGDSALYLCASRTSSGSSYNEQFFGPGTRLTVL.

This clone was recorded a few times. The chain has TRBV6-1 and TRBJ2-7; 8 bases agree with TRBD2. CDR3 size: 13 residues. After removal of 10 bases from V and 3 bases from J, the junction contained 8 bases not matched to a gene. Looked up from germline, CDR1 is MNHNS and CDR2 is SASEGT. CDR3 amino acids: CATRSGTSYEQYF. CDR3 nucleotides: TGTGCCACCAGATCGGGGACTAGCTACGAGCAGTACTTC.

The CDR3 spells CAIRGGDASDNEQFF. CDR3 in DNA: TGTGCCATCAGGGGGGGGGACGCATCTGACAATGAGCAGTTCTTC. The V call is TRBV10-3, the J call TRBJ2-1; 7 bases are a match to TRBD2. CDR3 length: 15 amino acids. With V trimmed by 6 bases and J by 5 bases, 10 bases remained unmatched. Germline V gene data show CDR1 as ENHRY and CDR2 as SYGVKD.

The CDR3 nucleotides read TGTGCCAGTAGTACTACAGGGGTCTATGGCTACACCTTC. This translates into CASSTTGVYGYTF. The genes are TRBV19 and TRBJ1-2; 7 bases fit TRBD1. J was trimmed by 4 bases and V by 4 bases; bases with no gene match: 3. Germline loops: CDR1 LNHDA, CDR2 SQIVND (reference sequence). The CDR3 spans 13 residues. The full variable domain, with the rest looked up from reference TRBV19 and TRBJ1-2, is DGGITQSPKYLFRKEGQNVTLSCEQNLNHDAMYWYRQDPGQGLRLIYYSQIVNDFQKGDIAEGYSVSREKKESFPLTVTSAQKNPTAFYLCASSTTGVYGYTFGSGTRLTVV.

The chain combines TRBV5-1 with TRBJ2-7; D perhaps matches TRBD1 (8 bases). The CDR3 is 17 residues long. Trimming removed 2 bases at V and 3 bases at J, with 21 bases between. Germline CDR1 and CDR2: SGHRS and YFSETQ. The CDR3 here is CASSFTGGGGTNYEQYF. For the CDR3, the DNA is TGCGCCAGCAGCTTCACAGGGGGTGGGGGGACTAACTACGAGCAGTACTTC.

The chain uses TRBV6-1 and TRBJ1-1; D may be TRBD1 (5 bases). With 6 bases removed from V and 1 base from J, the gap between germline ends came to 12 bases. This CDR3 has 14 residues. Per germline, CDR1 MNHNS and CDR2 SASEGT. CDR3: CASSLTTGNTEAFF. CDR3 coding DNA: TGTGCCAGCAGCCTTACTACAGGGAACACTGAAGCTTTCTTT.

This clone was observed a handful of times. The CDR3 here is CASSSSRTDQPQHF. The CDR3 DNA follows: TGTGCCAGCAGTTCAAGTCGAACAGATCAGCCCCAGCATTTT. The chain joins TRBV25-1 to TRBJ1-5; the D is unclear. The CDR3 is made up of 14 amino acids. Trimming cost V 5 bases and J 5 bases, with 13 bases left between them. CDR1 is MGHDK and CDR2 is SYGVNS in the germline V gene.